The entry that follows covers one T cell receptor beta chain sequence. Per the germline V gene, CDR1 is SGHVS and CDR2 is FNYEAQ. The CDR3 has 15 residues. This sample is part of a study of CXCR3-negative and CXCR3-positive naive CD8 T cells. The authors made the TRB cDNA libraries by 5' RACE using UMI labels. Each CDR3 protein gets one entry in TCRdb, which reprocessed the 5' RACE reads and gives no DNA. The sample has 45,000 to 70,000 distinct CDR3 sequences, and its top ten clones hold about 20%. The sequence derives from a human donor in good health. Some clones in this sample may be carry-over from other donors' samples. The chain links TRBV7-6 to TRBJ2-2. The sequenced sample was memory CD8+ T cells from blood. CDR3 in amino acids: CASSQNVESHGELFF.